This paragraph reports one T cell receptor (beta chain). It has no known antigen specificity. Base qualities are not provided; no much larger clone lies one nucleotide away. The cysteine opens and the phenylalanine closes a CDR3 of 16 amino acids. Only CDR3 DNA remains: 48 bases, in frame from the first base. V has 3 bases trimmed and J has 5 bases trimmed; junction bases matching no gene number 7. Reading the germline V gene gives CDR1 MGHRA and CDR2 YSYEKL. This sample stems from a study of OX40 agonist ivuxolimab in advanced cancers. Study-level background: Ivuxolimab was a fully human IgG2 agonistic monoclonal antibody targeting the costimulatory receptor OX40 (CD134). Intravenous ivuxolimab was administered to patients every 2 weeks at six dose levels: 0.01, 0.1, 0.3, 1.5, 3 and 10 mg/kg. Among the roughly 54 dose-escalation patients, about 19 had hepatocellular carcinoma, roughly 15 melanoma, 9 renal cell carcinoma and 9 head and neck cancer. The dose-escalation cohort was roughly 83% male with a mean age of about 60 years, ranging from roughly 20 to 80. Prior anti-PD-1, anti-PD-L1 or anti-CTLA-4 therapy was permitted, and less than 45% of dose-escalation patients had received checkpoint inhibitors. Partial responses were achieved by three dose-escalation patients, of whom one had hepatocellular carcinoma and two had cutaneous melanoma. Peripheral TCRbeta sequencing aimed to test whether ivuxolimab altered TCR sequence diversity and caused clonal T-cell expansion. The paper covers the monotherapy dose-escalation part of the phase I ivuxolimab trial, which included N ≈ 54 patients.

General study outcomes and caveats: After ivuxolimab, more expanded clones were found on average in CD8+ T cells than in CD4+ T cells. The antigen specificity of the clonally expanded peripheral T cells was not determined. Low levels of normalized T-cell clonal expansion were also seen in some patients who did not respond. At doses of 0.1 to 3.0 mg/kg, clonal expansion of both CD4+ and CD8+ blood T cells was observed from baseline to week 6. In partial responders in the 0.1-3.0 mg/kg groups, normalized peripheral clonal expansion was found to be among the lowest, especially among CD8+ T cells.

Patients with a history of autoimmune disease or receiving systemic immunosuppression were excluded from the trial. Peripheral blood for TCR sequencing was collected from all dose cohorts at baseline, on cycle 4 day 1, and on cycle 7 day 1. The samples were taken from a phase I, first-in-human, multicenter, open-label dose-escalation trial of ivuxolimab. The trial enrolled adults with locally advanced or metastatic head and neck squamous cell, hepatocellular, melanoma or renal cell carcinoma. Before TCR sequencing, CD4+ and CD8+ T cells were separately sorted from peripheral blood. Genomic DNA was extracted from sorted cells for sequencing of the TCRbeta CDR3 region. The immunoSEQ Assay was used to sequence the TCRbeta CDR3 regions. TCRdb obtained this table from immuneACCESS and retained in-frame rearrangements with V and J assigned. These tables miss some clones; where compared with another copy, unresolved V genes account for less than half of the shortfall, and the remainder is unexplained. This sample gives some 80,000 clones in total; roughly 87% of them show up just once. Around 0.7% of the sample is in the top ten clones.

This clonotype was obtained from an adult with an advanced solid tumor such as melanoma, head and neck, liver or kidney cancer. This sample comprised CD4+ or CD8+ T cells sorted from blood, obtained in a trial of the OX40 agonist ivuxolimab. The sequence joins TRBV4-1 to TRBJ2-5; TRBD1 lines up with 12 middle nucleotides. In nucleotide form, the sequence is TGCGCCAGCAGCCAGTCGGGACAGGGGGCGACGGAGACCCAGTACTTC. This gives the protein CASSQSGQGATETQYF.